Below, 11 T cell receptor beta chains from the same sample are listed, as sequenced in a study of post-analysis software for immune sequencing data. Study-wide points: Included in a set of roughly five TRBV segments more frequent in patients than controls were TRBV5-6, TRBV5-1 and TRBV20-1.

Their antigen targets remain unknown. Tagging with unique molecular identifiers was a feature of the TCR beta cDNA libraries. TCRdb ran MiXCR on the PCR reads and lists one entry per CDR3 protein. The sample shows more than 450,000 distinct CDR3 sequences, 30% to 40% of them seen only once. The specimen sequenced was blood. These receptors all come from a girl under 18 with multiple sclerosis.

The chain joins TRBV7-9 to TRBJ2-3; a possible D gene is TRBD2 (6 bases). Per germline, CDR1 SEHNR and CDR2 FQNEAQ (reference sequence). Trimming cost V 2 bases and J 0 bases, with 15 bases left between them. This CDR3 comprises 17 residues. As DNA, the CDR3 is TGTGCCAGCAGCTTAACATCGGCGGGATCTAGCACAGATACGCAGTATTTT. It encodes CASSLTSAGSSTDTQYF.

This chain connects TRBV29-1 to TRBJ1-2; no reliable D call. The CDR3 extends over 14 amino acids. CDR1 is SQVTM, CDR2 ANQGSEA, per germline. Trimming pared 5 bases from V and 4 bases from J, leaving 17 bases between. Written as DNA, the CDR3 is TGCAGCGTTCGGAGCCGGCAACTGGGCTATGGCTACACCTTC. Protein: CSVRSRQLGYGYTF.

This rearrangement joins TRBV5-1 to TRBJ2-5, with 14 bases fitting TRBD2. The J call may be in error: the DNA end matches TRBJ2-7 better. The CDR3 is 18 amino acids. CDR1 and CDR2 from the germline V gene are SGHRS and YFSETQ. The chain's CDR3 is CASSLSGTSGGRTYEQYF. CDR3 DNA sequence: TGCGCCAGCAGCTTGAGCGGGACTAGCGGGGGCCGAACCTACGAGCAGTACTTC.

This sequence joins TRBV5-5 and TRBJ1-1; 7 positions agree with TRBD1. This CDR3 has 15 amino acids. The germline V gene encodes CDR1 SGHKS and CDR2 YYEKEE (reference sequence). The ends lost 4 bases at V and 1 base at J; junction bases unmatched: 7. DNA of the CDR3: TGTGCCAGCAGCCCGATCAGACAGGGGAACACTGAAGCTTTCTTT. Amino acids: CASSPIRQGNTEAFF. Based on the CDR3 plus reference TRBV5-5 and TRBJ1-1, the full variable domain is DAGVTQSPTHLIKTRGQQVTLRCSPISGHKSVSWYQQVLGQGPQFIFQYYEKEERGRGNFPDRFSARQFPNYSSELNVNALLLGDSALYLCASSPIRQGNTEAFFGQGTRLTVV.

This chain joins TRBV29-1 and TRBJ1-1, with D unclear. The V gene lost 2 bases and the J gene lost 8 bases, with 15 bases spanning the gap. The CDR3 runs 13 residues. CDR1 and CDR2 from the germline V gene are SQVTM and ANQGSEA. The CDR3 loop reads CSVERHLSREAFF. The CDR3 region has the DNA TGCAGCGTTGAAAGACACCTCTCTAGGGAAGCTTTCTTT.

The chain employs TRBV10-3 and TRBJ2-5; 11 bases are shared with TRBD2. Trimming at V came to 6 bases and at J to 4 bases, leaving 10 bases not matched to a gene. Germline assignment: CDR1 ENHRY and CDR2 SYGVKD. The CDR3 runs 16 residues. CDR3 DNA: TGTGCCATCAGAGACTCGGGACTAGCGGACCGAGAGACCCAGTACTTC. This translates into CAIRDSGLADRETQYF.

This clonotype was recorded a few times. The CDR3 DNA is TGTGCCAGCAGCCGTACTAGCGACAGGGACGGGCAGCCCCAGCATTTT. Its protein product is CASSRTSDRDGQPQHF. V gene TRBV5-6 combines with J gene TRBJ1-5; TRBD1 matches 7 bases. V dropped 4 bases and J dropped 7; count of bases not matched to a gene: 14. Germline V gives CDR1 SGHDT, CDR2 YYEEEE. The CDR3 runs 16 residues.

The chain carries TRBV12-3 or TRBV12-4 and TRBJ2-5; 7 nucleotides line up with TRBD1. Losses at the gene ends were 4 bases for V and 2 bases for J; bases not matched to a gene: 10. The CDR3 is made up of 16 amino acids. The CDR3 region is CASSSTRDSAQETQYF. In nucleotides, the CDR3 is TGTGCCAGCAGTTCCACCCGGGACAGCGCTCAAGAGACCCAGTACTTC.

This clonotype was picked up many times. The chain recombines TRBV29-1 with TRBJ1-1; D uncertain. Germline values: CDR1 SQVTM, CDR2 ANQGSEA. This CDR3 is built from 11 residues. Trimming removed 3 bases from V and 7 bases from J, with 9 bases in between. CDR3: CSVDKGNEAFF. For the CDR3, the DNA is TGCAGCGTTGATAAGGGCAATGAAGCTTTCTTT.

The sample holds a few counts of this clonotype. The J gene is TRBJ1-2, the V gene TRBV6-1, with D perhaps TRBD1 (5 bases). Germline assignment: CDR1 MNHNS and CDR2 SASEGT. Trimming removed 1 base at V and 4 bases at J, with 10 bases between. This CDR3 is built from 14 residues. Here the CDR3 DNA reads TGTGCCAGCAGTGAAGGGGCAGGGTCCTATGGCTACACCTTC. Translation gives CASSEGAGSYGYTF.

This clonotype was recorded once. CDR3 in DNA: TGTGCCAGCAGTCCAGGGGCGAGCTCCTACAATGAGCAGTTCTTC. Its translation is CASSPGASSYNEQFF. The V gene is TRBV12-3 or TRBV12-4, the J gene TRBJ2-1, with a tentative D call TRBD1 (6 bases). Trimming cost V 5 bases and J 0 bases, with 11 bases left between them. This CDR3 region has 15 residues.